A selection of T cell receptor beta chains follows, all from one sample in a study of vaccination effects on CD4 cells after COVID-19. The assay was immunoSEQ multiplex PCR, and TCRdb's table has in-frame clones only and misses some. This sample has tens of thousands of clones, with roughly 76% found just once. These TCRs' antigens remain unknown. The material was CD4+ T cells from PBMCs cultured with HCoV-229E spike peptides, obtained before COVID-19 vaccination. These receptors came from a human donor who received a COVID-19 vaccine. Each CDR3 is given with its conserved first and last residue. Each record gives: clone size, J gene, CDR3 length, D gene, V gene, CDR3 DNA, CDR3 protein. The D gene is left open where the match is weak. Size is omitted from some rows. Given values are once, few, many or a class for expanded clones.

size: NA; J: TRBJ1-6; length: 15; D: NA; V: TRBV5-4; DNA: TGTGCCAGCAGCTTAAGGTCGGGGATTAATTCACCCCTCCACTTT; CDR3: CASSLRSGINSPLHF
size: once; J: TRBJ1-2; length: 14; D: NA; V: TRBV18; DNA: TGTGCCAGCTCACCACTAGACAGTAACTATGGCTACACCTTC; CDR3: CASSPLDSNYGYTF
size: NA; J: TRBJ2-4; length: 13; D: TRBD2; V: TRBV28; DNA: TGTGCCAGCAGTACCGGGAGGAGGAACATTCAGTACTTC; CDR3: CASSTGRRNIQYF
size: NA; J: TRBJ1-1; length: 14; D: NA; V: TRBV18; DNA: TGTGCCAGCTCACCGGGCAGGGCAGGGACTGAAGCTTTCTTT; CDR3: CASSPGRAGTEAFF
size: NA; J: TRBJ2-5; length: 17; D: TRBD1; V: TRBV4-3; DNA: TGCGCCAGCAGCCAAGATGTGGGACAGGGGGCGCGAGAGACCCAGTACTTC; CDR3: CASSQDVGQGARETQYF
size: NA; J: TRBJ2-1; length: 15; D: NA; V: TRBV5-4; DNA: TGTGCCAGCAGCTTGAGTCTAGGGTCCTACAATGAGCAGTTCTTC; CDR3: CASSLSLGSYNEQFF
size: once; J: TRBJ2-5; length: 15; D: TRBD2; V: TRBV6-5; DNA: TGTGCCAGCCAGAGAACGGGGGGGGCTGAAGAGACCCAGTACTTC; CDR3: CASQRTGGAEETQYF
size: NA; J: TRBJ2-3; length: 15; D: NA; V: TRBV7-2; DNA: TGTGCCAGCAGTTTGACCCTACTAGGCACAGATACGCAGTATTTT; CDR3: CASSLTLLGTDTQYF
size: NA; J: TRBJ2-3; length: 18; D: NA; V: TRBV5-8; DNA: TGTGCCAGCCCTGGGGCCATCGGGGCCGAGGCAGGCACAGATACGCAGTATTTT; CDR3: CASPGAIGAEAGTDTQYF
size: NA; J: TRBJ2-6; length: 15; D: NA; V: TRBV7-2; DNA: TGTGCCAGCAGCTCAGTACTATACGGGGCCAACGTCCTGACTTTC; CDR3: CASSSVLYGANVLTF
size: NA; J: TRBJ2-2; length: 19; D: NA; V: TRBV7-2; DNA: TGTGCCAGCAGCTTACGGCAGGGGGGGGGCCGGGCGAACACCGGGGAGCTGTTTTTT; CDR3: CASSLRQGGGRANTGELFF
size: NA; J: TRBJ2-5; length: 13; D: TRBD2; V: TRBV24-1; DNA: TGTGCCACCAGGGGTAGCGGGGAGGAGACCCAGTACTTC; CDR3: CATRGSGEETQYF
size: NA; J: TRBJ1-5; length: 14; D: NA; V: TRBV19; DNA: TGTGCCAGTAGTATGGGGAGTGGCAATCAGCCCCAGCATTTT; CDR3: CASSMGSGNQPQHF
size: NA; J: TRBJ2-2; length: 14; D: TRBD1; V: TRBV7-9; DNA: TGTGCCAGCAGCTTAATGACAGGGGCCGGGGAGCTGTTTTTT; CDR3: CASSLMTGAGELFF
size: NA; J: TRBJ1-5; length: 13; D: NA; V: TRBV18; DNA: TGTGCCAGCTCTGGGGGGAGCAATCAGCCCCAGCATTTT; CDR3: CASSGGSNQPQHF
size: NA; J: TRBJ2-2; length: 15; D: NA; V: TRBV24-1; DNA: TGTGCCACGAAGTCGGTCACAGGAGGAACCGGGGAGCTGTTTTTT; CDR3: CATKSVTGGTGELFF
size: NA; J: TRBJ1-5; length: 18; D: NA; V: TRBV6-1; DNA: TGTGCCAGCAGTGAATTTCTGCGGGGGGGCCCCAGGGATCAGCCCCAGCATTTT; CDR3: CASSEFLRGGPRDQPQHF
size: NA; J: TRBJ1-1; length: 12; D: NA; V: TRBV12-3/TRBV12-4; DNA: TGTGCCAGCAGTTTTGTGACAGGAGAAGCTTTCTTT; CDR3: CASSFVTGEAFF
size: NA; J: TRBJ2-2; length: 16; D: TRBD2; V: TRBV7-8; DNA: TGTGCCAGCAGCCCCCGAGCGGGGGGCTACACCGGGGAGCTGTTTTTT; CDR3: CASSPRAGGYTGELFF
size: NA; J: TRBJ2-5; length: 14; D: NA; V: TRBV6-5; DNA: TGTGCCAGCAGTTACCTCGGACAAAAAGAGACCCAGTACTTC; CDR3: CASSYLGQKETQYF
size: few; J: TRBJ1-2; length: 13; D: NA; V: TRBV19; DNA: TGTGCCAGTAGTATACCCCCCGGCTATGGCTACACCTTC; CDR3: CASSIPPGYGYTF
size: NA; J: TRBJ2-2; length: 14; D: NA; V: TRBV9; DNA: TGTGCCAGCAGCCCGGGACTTAACACCGGGGAGCTGTTTTTT; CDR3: CASSPGLNTGELFF
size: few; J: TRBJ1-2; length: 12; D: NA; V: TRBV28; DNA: TGTGCCAGCAACAGGGCAGCCTATGGCTACACCTTC; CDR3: CASNRAAYGYTF
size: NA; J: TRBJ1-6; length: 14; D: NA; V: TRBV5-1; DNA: TGCGCCAGCAGCTTGTGGACAGTTAATTCACCCCTCCACTTT; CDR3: CASSLWTVNSPLHF
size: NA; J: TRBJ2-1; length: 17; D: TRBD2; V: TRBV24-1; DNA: TGTGCCACCAGTGATTTGCCAGGGCGGGGGGAAAACAATGAGCAGTTCTTC; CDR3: CATSDLPGRGENNEQFF